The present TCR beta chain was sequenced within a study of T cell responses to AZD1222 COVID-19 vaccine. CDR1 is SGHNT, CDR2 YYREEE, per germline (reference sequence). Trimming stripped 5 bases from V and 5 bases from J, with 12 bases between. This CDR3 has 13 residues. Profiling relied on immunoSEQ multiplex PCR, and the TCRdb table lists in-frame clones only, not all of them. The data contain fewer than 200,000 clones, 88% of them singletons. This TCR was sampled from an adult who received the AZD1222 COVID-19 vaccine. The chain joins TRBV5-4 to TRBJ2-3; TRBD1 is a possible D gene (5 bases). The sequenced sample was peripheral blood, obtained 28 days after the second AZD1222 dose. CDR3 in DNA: TGTGCCAGCAGTTCTGCAGGGAAAGATACGCAGTATTTT. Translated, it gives CASSSAGKDTQYF.